Here is one T cell receptor (beta chain) with its context. The antigen is unknown. This entry is derived from a study of a mutant IDH1 vaccine in newly diagnosed glioma. The germline V and J ends were trimmed by 11 bases and 6 bases, with 20 bases remaining between them. The CDR3 loop spans 13 amino acids. Germline loops: CDR1 LNHDA, CDR2 SQIVND (reference sequence). The time point is: week 47, end of study. Each dose of the vaccine consisted of 300 ug of mutant IDH1 20-mer peptide, with topical imiquimod. Some clones are missing from TCRdb's copy, which holds only in-frame ones; the method was immunoSEQ multiplex PCR. The table includes roughly 32,000 clones, approximately 89% detected once.

The sample here was PBMCs, taken from a glioma patient whose treatment included an IDH1 peptide vaccine. The J gene is TRBJ2-7, the V gene TRBV19, with a tentative D call TRBD2 (5 bases). This clonotype was obtained from a middle-aged man with glioma. The CDR3 DNA is TGTGCCGTCTCCCGGACTGTAGCGTCCGAGCAGTACTTC. Translation gives CAVSRTVASEQYF. Combining the CDR3 with reference TRBV19 and TRBJ2-7 gives the whole variable domain DGGITQSPKYLFRKEGQNVTLSCEQNLNHDAMYWYRQDPGQGLRLIYYSQIVNDFQKGDIAEGYSVSREKKESFPLTVTSAQKNPTAFYLCAVSRTVASEQYFGPGTRLTVT.